This T cell receptor beta chain came from a study of T cell changes during pregnancy in multiple sclerosis. The protocol was immunoSEQ multiplex PCR, while the TCRdb copy is restricted to in-frame clones and leaves out a portion. The table shows roughly 41,000 clones, with 70% to 90% occurring only once. V dropped 2 bases and J dropped 4 bases, with 11 bases sitting between them. The CDR3 has 14 amino acids. The germline V gene encodes CDR1 SGHVS and CDR2 FNYEAQ. The genes are TRBV7-6 and TRBJ1-2; perhaps TRBD1 as D (6 bases). Source: CD8+ T cells from peripheral blood mononuclear cells, taken in the third trimester of pregnancy. This clonotype was sampled from a female donor with multiple sclerosis, enrolled in a pregnancy study. CDR3 nucleotides: TGTGCCAGCAGCTTATTTCCAGGGGCCTATGGCTACACCTTC. Its translation is CASSLFPGAYGYTF. The full variable domain, its missing parts supplied by reference TRBV7-6 and TRBJ1-2, is GAGVSQSPRYKVTKRGQDVALRCDPISGHVSLYWYRQALGQGPEFLTYFNYEAQQDKSGLPNDRFSAERPEGSISTLTIQRTEQRDSAMYRCASSLFPGAYGYTFGSGTRLTVV.